This T cell receptor beta chain is from a study of blood T cells in healthy people across ages. This clonotype has a handful of counts. CDR1 DFQATT and CDR2 SNEGSKA come from the germline V gene (reference sequence). V shed 4 bases and J 11 bases; nucleotides not matched to a gene: 18. The CDR3 totals 15 residues. Using a J-beta primer mix together with a sample-barcoded 5' primer, a second PCR was run for 7 to 11 cycles. A single record per CDR3 protein comes from TCRdb applying MiXCR to the 5' RACE reads. The sample has 700,000 to 800,000 distinct CDR3 sequences, about 42% seen once. This receptor was identified in a woman aged 55 to 70 in good health. The source material was blood. The rearrangement joins TRBV20-1 to TRBJ2-5; 8 bases match TRBD2. This CDR3 reads CSAIWGALLGREQYF. The CDR3 nucleotides read TGCAGTGCTATATGGGGGGCGCTTCTCGGGAGGGAGCAGTACTTC.